This TCR beta chain was sequenced in a study of T-cell reconstitution after alpha-beta-depleted transplantation in children. The authors prepared the TCRbeta library with unique molecular identifiers. TCRdb redid the calling of the PCR reads with MiXCR, one entry per CDR3 protein. The sample lists nearly 400,000 distinct CDR3 sequences, roughly 21% seen once, with 3% to 4.5% in the top ten. The sample holds a few counts of this clonotype. Germline CDR1 and CDR2: SGHDT and YYEEEE. The V end was cut by 0 bases, the J end by 4 bases, with 10 bases between. The CDR3 totals 15 residues. The clonotype originates from a human donor who donated a stem cell graft to a child with acute myeloid leukemia. J is TRBJ2-2 and V is TRBV5-6; no firm D call. Sequenced material: PBMCs from the stem cell graft donor, taken from the stem cell graft. The CDR3 protein is CASSLGRLSTGELFF. CDR3 in DNA: TGTGCCAGCAGCTTGGGCAGGCTGTCCACCGGGGAGCTGTTTTTT.